This T cell receptor beta chain was sequenced in a study of cytomegalovirus exposure and HLA in healthy donors. Study-wide findings and caveats: Researchers reported from a later analysis that most CMV-associated TCR beta chains appeared HLA-restricted. The study recorded over 150 TCR beta chains that were cytomegalovirus-associated. Researchers reported in a later analysis that common viral pathogens appeared linked to several top clusters.

This PCR relied on a set of 60 Vbeta primers and 13 Jbeta primers. Sequencing was performed with immunoSEQ multiplex PCR; in TCRdb, only in-frame clones are kept and a portion is missing. The sample has approximately 52,000 clones; the top ten hold roughly 9.6%. A note on this clone: Its target is unknown.

The receptor was derived from a man over 45 in good health and CMV-seropositive. The source material was PBMCs.

DNA of the CDR3: TGCGCCAGCAGCCAAATTGGATTCCCGGGGCAGTACTTC. The encoded protein is CASSQIGFPGQYF. The chain is built from TRBV4-3 and TRBJ2-7; D not resolved. Germline V gives CDR1 LGHNA, CDR2 YSLEER. The CDR3 extends over 13 amino acids. V was pared by 2 bases and J by 9 bases, with 14 bases between.